These 2 T cell receptor beta chains share one sample of origin, sequenced in a study of blood T cell repertoires in COVID-19. Libraries were prepared by immunoSEQ multiplex PCR; TCRdb keeps only in-frame clonotypes and omits some of them. The table shows about 7,600 clones, with 80% to 90% occurring only once. Source material: peripheral blood. The origin of the receptors is a man between 65 and 85 years old with active COVID-19.

V is TRBV5-6 and J is TRBJ2-1, with 9 bases that match TRBD2. CDR3 length: 13 residues. V was clipped by 4 bases and J by 8 bases; unmatched bases: 4. Germline assignment: CDR1 SGHDT and CDR2 YYEEEE. The CDR3 region is CASSKGTSYEQFF. The CDR3 nucleotides are TGTGCCAGCAGCAAAGGGACTAGCTATGAGCAGTTCTTC.

This clone came up once. This sequence joins TRBV6-5 and TRBJ2-2; 7 positions agree with TRBD2. CDR3 length equals 15 residues. With V trimmed by 2 bases and J by 1 base, 1 base remained unmatched. The V gene's germline CDR1 is MNHEY and CDR2 SVGAGI. CDR3 DNA: TGTGCCAGCAGTTACACGGGGGGGAACACCGGGGAGCTGTTTTTT. It translates to CASSYTGGNTGELFF.